A single sample gave rise to the 12 T cell receptor beta chains below, sequenced in a study of CD8+ T cells in alopecia areata. Treatment specified: oral pan-JAK inhibitor, 5-10 mg twice daily. RNA was isolated and reverse transcribed to cDNA, the sequencing template. The repertoire was sequenced with immunoSEQ multiplex PCR; TCRdb's copy has only in-frame clones and lacks some. Found here are 150,000 to 200,000 clones, about 61% of them singletons; the top ten hold 16%. Material: CD4+ T cells sorted from blood, obtained at approximately week 55, from a patient treated with tofacitinib. The receptors come from a human donor with alopecia areata.

V is TRBV29-1 and J is TRBJ1-1, with D perhaps TRBD1 (5 bases). The CDR3 has 14 residues. Deletions cut 7 bases from V and 5 bases from J, with 20 bases between. CDR1 and CDR2 from the germline V gene are SQVTM and ANQGSEA. In DNA, the CDR3 is TGCAGCGGCGGAGGGCGGGGGGAGGAAACTGAAGCTTTCTTT. Translation gives CSGGGRGEETEAFF.

The chain couples TRBV4-2 to TRBJ2-1, with D perhaps matching TRBD2 (7 bases). This CDR3 spans 17 amino acids. V was cut by 0 bases and J by 7 bases, with 19 bases left in between. Germline loops: CDR1 LGHNA, CDR2 YNFKEQ. The CDR3 region is CASSQDTVGGPENEQFF. The CDR3 DNA follows: TGTGCCAGCAGCCAAGATACGGTGGGGGGGCCTGAGAATGAGCAGTTCTTC.

This chain uses TRBV29-1 with TRBJ1-4; no definite D call. Germline CDR1 SQVTM, CDR2 ANQGSEA. V was pared by 7 bases and J by 4 bases, with 28 bases between. There are 18 residues in the CDR3. CDR3 DNA: TGCAGCGCACGGGTCGACGGGGTCCGGACGGAGGTTAATGAAAAACTGTTTTTT. Residues: CSARVDGVRTEVNEKLFF. The whole variable domain, filled in from reference TRBV29-1 and TRBJ1-4, reads SAVISQKPSRDICQRGTSLTIQCQVDSQVTMMFWYRQQPGQSLTLIATANQGSEATYESGFVIDKFPISRPNLTFSTLTVSNMSPEDSSIYLCSARVDGVRTEVNEKLFFGSGTQLSVL.

This rearrangement joins TRBV10-3 to TRBJ1-2, with TRBD1 identical over 8 bases. Germline CDR1 and CDR2: ENHRY and SYGVKD. CDR3 size: 16 residues. Trimming removed 4 bases from V and 3 bases from J; junction bases left unmatched: 10. The CDR3 DNA is TGTGCCATCAGTGGAAGATCAGGGGGCGCAGACTATGGCTACACCTTC. Translated: CAISGRSGGADYGYTF.

This clone has just one count. The chain couples TRBV27 to TRBJ2-4; 7 nucleotides align to TRBD1. V was clipped by 7 bases and J by 7 bases; unmatched bases: 16. The CDR3 runs to 16 residues. CDR1 and CDR2 from the germline V gene are MNHEY and SMNVEV (reference sequence). CDR3 coding DNA: TGTGCCAGCATGGTAGGGGGCGCCGAGTATAACAACATTCAGTACTTC. Translation: CASMVGGAEYNNIQYF.

This clone occurred once. This chain uses TRBV19 with TRBJ2-4, with D possibly TRBD2 on 5 matching bases. V was trimmed by 2 bases and J by 3 bases, leaving 17 bases between them. This CDR3 region has 17 residues. Per germline, CDR1 LNHDA and CDR2 SQIVND (reference sequence). The CDR3 region is CASSISKREGGKNIQYF. The CDR3 bases are TGTGCCAGTAGTATATCGAAGAGAGAGGGCGGCAAAAACATTCAGTACTTC.

V is TRBV6-1 and J is TRBJ1-2; TRBD1 might be the D (5 bases). The CDR3 is 15 residues long. The V gene lost 8 bases and the J gene lost 4 bases, with 20 bases spanning the gap. CDR1 is MNHNS and CDR2 is SASEGT in the germline V gene. The CDR3 is CASLSLGARVYGYTF. CDR3 bases: TGTGCCAGCTTGAGCTTAGGGGCCCGGGTCTATGGCTACACCTTC.

As regards this clone: Other DNA sequences in this specimen translate into the identical CDR3. In nucleotides, the CDR3 is TGTGCCAGCTCCCCCAAAGAGACCCAGTACTTC. This encodes CASSPKETQYF. The rearrangement uses TRBV2 and TRBJ2-5; D unresolved. This CDR3 region has 11 residues. Trimming removed 8 bases at V and 3 bases at J, with 7 bases between. Germline-derived CDR1 and CDR2 are SNHLY and FYNNEI.

The chain combines TRBV9 with TRBJ2-3; maybe TRBD1 (5 bases). The CDR3 length is 15 residues. CDR1 SGDLS and CDR2 YYNGEE come from the germline V gene. V was trimmed by 4 bases and J by 5 bases, leaving 17 bases between them. CDR3: CASSLIRVLGDTQYF. The DNA for the CDR3 is TGTGCCAGCAGCCTGATCAGGGTCTTAGGAGATACGCAGTATTTT. Combining the CDR3 with reference TRBV9 and TRBJ2-3 gives the whole variable domain DSGVTQTPKHLITATGQRVTLRCSPRSGDLSVYWYQQSLDQGLQFLIQYYNGEERAKGNILERFSAQQFPDLHSELNLSSLELGDSALYFCASSLIRVLGDTQYFGPGTRLTVL.

The V gene is TRBV4-2, the J gene TRBJ1-6; D not resolved. CDR3 length: 15 residues. V shed 0 bases and J shed 14 bases, with 17 bases lying between them. Germline loops: CDR1 LGHNA, CDR2 YNFKEQ. Here the CDR3 reads CASSQDTDFWVALHF. The CDR3 DNA reads TGTGCCAGCAGCCAAGATACGGACTTCTGGGTAGCCCTCCACTTT.

A few counts support this clone. This chain connects TRBV14 to TRBJ2-4; no clear D gene. This CDR3 is built from 12 residues. Germline CDR1 and CDR2: SGHDN and FVKESK. V lost 1 base and J lost 10, with 8 bases in between. CDR3 sequence: CASSQGRQIQYF. The CDR3 DNA sequence: TGTGCCAGCAGCCAAGGACGGCAGATTCAGTACTTC.

This chain joins TRBV29-1 and TRBJ1-1, with D possibly matching TRBD1 (5 bases). CDR1 and CDR2 from the germline V gene are SQVTM and ANQGSEA. V was clipped by 2 bases and J by 8 bases, with 15 bases between them. The CDR3 sequence is 13 residues long. CDR3 nucleotide sequence: TGCAGCGTTGAAAGTGAGGAGTGGACAGAAGCTTTCTTT. Its translation: CSVESEEWTEAFF.